This T cell receptor (beta chain) was recovered during a study of identical twins. This clonotype was counted only a few times. MiXCR was run by TCRdb on the 5' RACE reads, yielding one entry per CDR3 protein. The table records more than 650,000 distinct CDR3 sequences, less than 7% of them present only once. In germline, CDR1 is DFQATT, CDR2 SNEGSKA (reference sequence). The CDR3 has 13 residues. V was trimmed by 1 base and J by 6 bases, leaving 13 bases between them. The material sequenced was naive T cells sorted from blood. The chain joins TRBV20-1 to TRBJ2-7; D ambiguous. The clonotype was recovered from a young man in good health. CDR3 loop: CSARGGIWGEQYF. The CDR3 coding sequence is TGCAGTGCTAGAGGAGGAATTTGGGGCGAGCAGTACTTC.